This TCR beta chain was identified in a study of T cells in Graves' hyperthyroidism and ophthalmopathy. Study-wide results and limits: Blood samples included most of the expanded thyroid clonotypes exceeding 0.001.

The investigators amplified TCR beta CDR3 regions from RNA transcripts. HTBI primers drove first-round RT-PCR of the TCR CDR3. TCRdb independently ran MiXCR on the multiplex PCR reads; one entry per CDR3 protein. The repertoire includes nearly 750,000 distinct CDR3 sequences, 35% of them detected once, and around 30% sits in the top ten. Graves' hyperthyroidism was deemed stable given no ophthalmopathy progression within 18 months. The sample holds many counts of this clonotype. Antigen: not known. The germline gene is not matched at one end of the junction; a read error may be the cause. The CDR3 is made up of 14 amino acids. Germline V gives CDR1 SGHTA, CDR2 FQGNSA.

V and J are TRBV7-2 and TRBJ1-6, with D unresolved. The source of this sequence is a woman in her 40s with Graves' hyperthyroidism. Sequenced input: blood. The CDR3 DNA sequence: TGCGCCAGCAGCTTGGCTGGGTATAATTCACCCCTCCACTTT. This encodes CASSLAGYNSPLHF.